The 3 T cell receptor beta chains below all came from one sample that was sequenced in a study of T cell changes during pregnancy in multiple sclerosis. Libraries were prepared by immunoSEQ multiplex PCR; TCRdb keeps only in-frame clonotypes and omits some of them. This table has over 100,000 clones, 92% appearing once. This sample comprised peripheral blood, obtained in the third trimester of pregnancy. These receptors all come from a female donor with multiple sclerosis, enrolled in a pregnancy study.

The rearrangement uses TRBV5-4 and TRBJ1-4; TRBD1 is a possible D gene (5 bases). V was pared by 2 bases and J by 4 bases, with 9 bases between. This CDR3 has 14 residues. Germline-derived CDR1 and CDR2 are SGHNT and YYREEE (reference sequence). The CDR3 region is CASSFDSHNEKLFF. Here the CDR3 DNA reads TGTGCCAGCAGCTTCGACAGTCATAATGAAAAACTGTTTTTT. Full variable domain (outside the CDR3, taken from reference TRBV5-4 and TRBJ1-4): ETGVTQSPTHLIKTRGQQVTLRCSSQSGHNTVSWYQQALGQGPQFIFQYYREEENGRGNFPPRFSGLQFPNYSSELNVNALELDDSALYLCASSFDSHNEKLFFGSGTQLSVL.

CDR3 DNA sequence: TGCGCCAGTATGCCTTGGACAGGGAGGGGCGAGCAGTACTTC. Translated: CASMPWTGRGEQYF. The chain combines TRBV5-1 with TRBJ2-7; tentative D call: TRBD1 (8 bases). The CDR3 contains 14 residues. V shed 8 bases and J shed 6 bases, with 21 bases lying between them. CDR1 and CDR2 (germline): SGHRS, YFSETQ.

The CDR3 spells CASSQEGLALGTQYF. As DNA, the CDR3 is TGTGCCAGCAGCCAAGAGGGACTAGCCCTAGGTACGCAGTATTTT. The chain joins TRBV4-2 to TRBJ2-3, with 9 bases fitting TRBD2. CDR1 is LGHNA and CDR2 is YNFKEQ in the germline V gene. V shed 0 bases and J 8 bases; nucleotides not matched to a gene: 6. This CDR3 is built from 15 residues.